What follows are 27 T cell receptor beta chains derived from one specimen sequenced in a study of T cell repertoires in cytomegalovirus infection. TCRdb re-derived calls from the reads in MiXCR, one entry per CDR3 protein. The sample has about 440,000 distinct CDR3 sequences, roughly 30% seen once; the top ten hold roughly 15%. Sequenced: PBMCs. Receptors originate from a human donor in good health (CMV status not recorded). Some clones in this sample may be carry-over from other donors' samples.

This clonotype was recorded a few times. The V call is TRBV18, the J call TRBJ1-2; D perhaps matches TRBD1 (5 bases). The CDR3 has 15 amino acids. Germline assignment: CDR1 KGHSH and CDR2 LQKENI. V was clipped by 2 bases and J by 0 bases, with 10 bases between them. This CDR3 is CASSPGAGTNYGYTF. The DNA for the CDR3 is TGTGCCAGCTCACCAGGGGCAGGGACTAACTATGGCTACACCTTC.

A few counts support this clonotype. The chain links TRBV6-5 to TRBJ1-2; D is uncertain. This CDR3 spans 14 amino acids. V shed 10 bases and J shed 2 bases, with 17 bases lying between them. Looked up from germline, CDR1 is MNHEY and CDR2 is SVGAGI. DNA for the CDR3: TGTGCCACAAGAGAGGGAGGAATAAACTATGGCTACACCTTC. This codes for CATREGGINYGYTF.

Points on this clonotype: Germline is not matched at one junction end, which may reflect a read error. The chain recombines TRBV19 with TRBJ1-1; maybe TRBD1 (5 bases). The CDR3 sequence is 14 residues long. Germline V gene sequence: CDR1 LNHDA, CDR2 SQIVND (reference sequence). In DNA form, the CDR3 reads TGTACCAGTAGTATGGGGGGTTCCGACACTGAAGCTTTCTTT. Residues: CTSSMGGSDTEAFF.

This clonotype was observed a handful of times. The chain carries TRBV14 and TRBJ2-7; D may correspond to TRBD1 or TRBD2 (5 bases each). Trimming stripped 3 bases from V and 2 bases from J, with 14 bases between. The CDR3 is 15 amino acids. Germline CDR1 is SGHDN and CDR2 is FVKESK. CDR3: CASSHPGTATYEQYF. CDR3 coding DNA: TGTGCCAGCAGCCATCCTGGGACGGCAACCTACGAGCAGTACTTC.

This clonotype was found a few times. The V and J genes are TRBV20-1 and TRBJ2-2, with a tentative D call TRBD2 (5 bases). Germline CDR1 and CDR2: DFQATT and SNEGSKA (reference sequence). The ends were cut back, 6 bases at V and 0 bases at J, with 17 bases in the middle. This CDR3 has 16 amino acids. Here the CDR3 DNA reads TGCAGTGCGAAGAAAGCGGCCCAATCGAACACCGGGGAGCTGTTTTTT. As protein: CSAKKAAQSNTGELFF.

This sequence joins TRBV28 and TRBJ1-2; weak D call: TRBD1 (6 bases). There are 17 residues in the CDR3. V was pared by 3 bases and J by 0 bases, with 17 bases between. Germline lookup yields CDR1 MDHEN and CDR2 SYDVKM. CDR3 amino acids: CASSFWDTYPTNYGYTF. CDR3 bases: TGTGCCAGCAGTTTCTGGGACACCTATCCTACTAACTATGGCTACACCTTC.

A remark on this clonotype: This sequence may be a read error, since a much larger clone differs from it by one base. The chain combines TRBV7-9 with TRBJ1-1; D call uncertain. This CDR3 contains 14 residues. Germline CDR1 and CDR2: SEHNR and FQNEAQ (reference sequence). The ends were cut back, 1 base at V and 5 bases at J, with 11 bases in the middle. In DNA form, the CDR3 reads TGTGCCAGCAGCTTAGGCCCGGGGTCTACTGAAGCTTTCTTT. Translated: CASSLGPGSTEAFF.

Written as DNA, the CDR3 is TGCAGTGCTAGAAAAACCATAACCCTAGGGCGCACTGAAGCTTTCTTT. Translation: CSARKTITLGRTEAFF. V is TRBV20-1 and J is TRBJ1-1; no firm D call. The germline V gene has CDR1 DFQATT and CDR2 SNEGSKA (reference sequence). The CDR3 is 16 residues long. The V end lost 2 bases, the J end lost 4 bases, and 20 bases lay between the germline ends.

CDR3 loop: CASTEGGATDTQYF. DNA for the CDR3: TGTGCCAGCACCGAGGGGGGGGCGACAGATACGCAGTATTTT. This chain uses TRBV12-3 or TRBV12-4 with TRBJ2-3; a possible D gene is TRBD2 (7 bases). This CDR3 is built from 14 residues. V lost 7 bases, J lost 3 bases, and 14 bases lay in between.

This chain links TRBV20-1 with TRBJ2-7; 7 bases agree with TRBD1. The length of the CDR3 is 16 residues. Trimming removed 2 bases from V and 0 bases from J; junction bases left unmatched: 10. Germline lookup yields CDR1 DFQATT and CDR2 SNEGSKA (reference sequence). Written as DNA, the CDR3 is TGCAGTGCTAGACCTCCTAGAGGGACAGCCTCCTACGAGCAGTACTTC. It encodes CSARPPRGTASYEQYF.

In this sample, this clonotype turned up many times. V is TRBV6-6 and J is TRBJ1-1, with a possible D match to TRBD1 (6 bases). The germline V gene encodes CDR1 MNHNY and CDR2 SVGAGI (reference sequence). V gave up 6 bases and J gave up 1 base, with 18 bases separating them. There are 16 residues in the CDR3. CDR3 coding DNA: TGTGCCAGCAGCGACCCTCGGGGGACAACGAACACTGAAGCTTTCTTT. This codes for CASSDPRGTTNTEAFF.

The gene calls are TRBV5-4 and TRBJ1-1; D is unclear. V was shortened by 2 bases and J by 3 bases, with 8 bases between the two germline ends. Germline V gene sequence: CDR1 SGHNT, CDR2 YYREEE (reference sequence). The CDR3 consists of 13 residues. In DNA, the CDR3 is TGTGCCAGCAGCTTCAGACCAGACACTGAAGCTTTCTTT. This sequence encodes CASSFRPDTEAFF.

This clonotype came up a few times. The rearrangement links TRBV19 to TRBJ1-5, with a possible D match to TRBD1 (6 bases). The CDR3 consists of 16 residues. Between the trimmed V and J ends, which lost 2 bases and 1 base, there was a span of 12 bases. Germline lookup yields CDR1 LNHDA and CDR2 SQIVND (reference sequence). CDR3 nucleotide sequence: TGTGCCAGTAGTATATTGCAGGGGCAAAGCAATCAGCCCCAGCATTTT. Amino acids: CASSILQGQSNQPQHF.

This clonotype was found many times. The chain links TRBV19 to TRBJ1-6; no definite D call. Germline V gene sequence: CDR1 LNHDA, CDR2 SQIVND (reference sequence). Trimming removed 4 bases from V and 0 bases from J, with 13 bases in between. CDR3 length equals 17 residues. This CDR3 reads CASSRRQASSYNSPLHF. The CDR3 region has the DNA TGTGCCAGTAGTAGGCGGCAGGCGAGCTCCTATAATTCACCCCTCCACTTT.

This clonotype has a single count. The chain uses TRBV15 and TRBJ2-5; the match to TRBD2 covers 7 bases. This CDR3 has 17 residues. Trimming took 0 bases from V and 1 from J; bases not matched to a gene: 8. Germline V lookup: CDR1 LNHNV, CDR2 YYDKDF (reference sequence). The CDR3 nucleotides are TGTGCCACCAGCAGAGAACAGGCGGGGGAGCGCCAAGAGACCCAGTACTTC. Encoded protein: CATSREQAGERQETQYF.

This chain connects TRBV4-2 to TRBJ1-5; D not resolved. There are 15 residues in the CDR3. V lost 5 bases, J lost 3 bases, and 14 bases lay in between. Germline CDR1 reads LGHNA; CDR2 reads YNFKEQ. In DNA form, the CDR3 reads TGTGCCAGCAGCGCCCAGGACTGGGACAATCAGCCCCAGCATTTT. Residues: CASSAQDWDNQPQHF.

The V call is TRBV6-2 or TRBV6-3, the J call TRBJ2-7; 9 nucleotides line up with TRBD1. This CDR3 is 15 amino acids long. J gave up 2 bases and V 6 bases, and 8 bases lay outside the gene matches. Germline CDR1 and CDR2: MNHEY and SVGEGT. CDR3 region: CASSIQGAPPYEQYF. The CDR3 DNA reads TGTGCCAGCAGCATACAGGGGGCGCCTCCCTACGAGCAGTACTTC.

This clonotype turned up a few times. The gene calls are TRBV7-6 and TRBJ1-1; TRBD1 aligns across 8 bases. This CDR3 spans 13 amino acids. CDR1 and CDR2 (germline): SGHVS, FNYEAQ. J lost 11 bases, V lost 1 base, and 6 bases had no gene match. In nucleotides, the CDR3 is TGTGCCAGCAGCTTAGAAAAAACAGGGGGTGCTTTCTTT. It codes for CASSLEKTGGAFF. Full variable domain (missing parts from reference TRBV7-6 and TRBJ1-1): GAGVSQSPRYKVTKRGQDVALRCDPISGHVSLYWYRQALGQGPEFLTYFNYEAQQDKSGLPNDRFSAERPEGSISTLTIQRTEQRDSAMYRCASSLEKTGGAFFGQGTRLTVV.

This rearrangement joins TRBV4-1 to TRBJ1-1, with D possibly matching TRBD1 (5 bases). Per the germline V gene, CDR1 is MGHRA and CDR2 is YSYEKL. This CDR3 contains 15 residues. V was shortened by 0 bases and J by 4 bases, with 12 bases between the two germline ends. CDR3 residues: CASSQDSSGLTEAFF. CDR3 bases: TGCGCCAGCAGCCAAGATAGTTCAGGGCTCACTGAAGCTTTCTTT.

This clonotype was counted only a few times. This chain connects TRBV7-2 to TRBJ1-6; D might be TRBD1 (6 bases). CDR1 and CDR2 from the germline V gene are SGHTA and FQGNSA. CDR3 length: 14 residues. V dropped 8 bases and J dropped 5 bases, with 13 bases sitting between them. The CDR3 region has the DNA TGTGCCAGCCGACCGGGACAAGATAATTCACCCCTCCACTTT. Amino acid sequence: CASRPGQDNSPLHF.

This clonotype was observed a handful of times. The chain is built from TRBV12-3 or TRBV12-4 and TRBJ2-7; D not resolved. V was trimmed by 6 bases and J by 2 bases, leaving 14 bases between them. The length of the CDR3 is 14 residues. The DNA of the CDR3 is TGTGCCAGCAGCGGGCCTCCCACCCCCTACGAGCAGTACTTC. It codes for CASSGPPTPYEQYF.

A few counts support this clonotype. The DNA for the CDR3 is TGTGCCAGCAGCTTAGCCTGGGGCTTATACAATGAGCAGTTCTTC. Amino acid sequence: CASSLAWGLYNEQFF. This chain uses TRBV7-2 with TRBJ2-1; a weak D match, TRBD1 (5 bases). Trimming shortened V by 0 bases and J by 4 bases, and 10 bases separated the two germline ends. In germline, CDR1 is SGHTA, CDR2 FQGNSA. There are 15 residues in the CDR3.

This clonotype was counted a few times. The chain recombines TRBV5-4 with TRBJ1-1; no firm D call. Germline CDR1 is SGHNT and CDR2 is YYREEE (reference sequence). There are 14 residues in the CDR3. Trimming stripped 0 bases from V and 5 bases from J, with 11 bases between. The CDR3 bases are TGTGCCAGCAGCTTGGTTCCCGTCGGAACTGAAGCTTTCTTT. Protein sequence: CASSLVPVGTEAFF.

The gene calls are TRBV11-2 and TRBJ2-7; TRBD1 matches at 10 bases. Trimming took 1 base from V and 4 from J; bases not matched to a gene: 7. CDR3 length: 16 residues. Looked up from germline, CDR1 is SGHAT and CDR2 is FQNNGV. CDR3 nucleotides: TGTGCCAGCAGCTTAGGTCGACAGGGGGCTATGTACGAGCAGTACTTC. The encoded protein is CASSLGRQGAMYEQYF.

This clonotype turned up a few times. This rearrangement joins TRBV18 to TRBJ1-1; TRBD1 is a possible D gene (6 bases). V shed 2 bases and J shed 1 base, with 20 bases lying between them. The CDR3 length is 18 residues. Germline CDR1 is KGHSH and CDR2 is LQKENI. The CDR3 sequence is CASSPSPTQGVGNTEAFF. CDR3 coding DNA: TGTGCCAGCTCACCATCTCCAACACAGGGAGTAGGGAACACTGAAGCTTTCTTT.

This clonotype was seen more than once but under ten times. The rearrangement uses TRBV2 and TRBJ2-2; D remains unclear. Germline lookup yields CDR1 SNHLY and CDR2 FYNNEI. The CDR3 contains 14 residues. Trimming stripped 5 bases from V and 1 base from J, with 8 bases between. CDR3 protein: CASSLRLNTGELFF. DNA for the CDR3: TGTGCCAGCAGTCTACGCTTGAACACCGGGGAGCTGTTTTTT.

In this sample, this clonotype turned up many times. This chain connects TRBV7-2 to TRBJ1-1; possibly TRBD1 for D (5 bases). The CDR3 sequence is 16 residues long. V lost 5 bases to trimming and J lost 0 bases, with 16 bases between them. In germline, CDR1 is SGHTA, CDR2 FQGNSA. CDR3 sequence: CASSLLREKMNTEAFF. For the CDR3, the DNA is TGTGCCAGCAGCCTGCTCAGGGAAAAGATGAACACTGAAGCTTTCTTT.